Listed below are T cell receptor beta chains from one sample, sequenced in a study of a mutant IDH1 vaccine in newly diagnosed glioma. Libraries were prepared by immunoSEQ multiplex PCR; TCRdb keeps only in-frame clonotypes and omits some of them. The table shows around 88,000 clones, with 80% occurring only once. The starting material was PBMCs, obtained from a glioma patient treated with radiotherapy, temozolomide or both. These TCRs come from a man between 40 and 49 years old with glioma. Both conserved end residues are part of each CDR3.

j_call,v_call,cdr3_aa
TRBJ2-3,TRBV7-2,CASSLEGGGAADTQYF
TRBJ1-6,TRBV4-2,CASSQEGVTSPLHF
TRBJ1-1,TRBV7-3,CASSFGPEGNTEAFF
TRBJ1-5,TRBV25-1,CASSSGVQPQHF
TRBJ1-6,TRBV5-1,CASSPRGQNNSPLHF
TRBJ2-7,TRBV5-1,CASSLGSRQTYEQYF
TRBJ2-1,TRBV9,CASSAGTLSSYNEQFF
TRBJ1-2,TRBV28,CASSSVNYGYTF
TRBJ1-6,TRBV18,CASSPKGQGTSPLHF
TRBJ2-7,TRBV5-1,CASSPGTSGKPEQYF
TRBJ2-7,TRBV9,CASSVERTGVYEQYF
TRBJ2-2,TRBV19,CASSIYGGGTGELFF
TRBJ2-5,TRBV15,CATSRWGLAGGQETQYF
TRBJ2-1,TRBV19,CASSMLGTGAYNEQFF
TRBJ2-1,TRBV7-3,CASSLTHTGEQFF
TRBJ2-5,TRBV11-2,CASSLVRGVRETQYF
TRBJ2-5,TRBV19,CASSKGYGETQYF
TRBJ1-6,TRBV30,CAWTGQHNSPLHF
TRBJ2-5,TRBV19,CASSADSTQETQYF
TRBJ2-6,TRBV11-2,CASSLVIGVVDSGANVLTF
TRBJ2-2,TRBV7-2,CASSFDIGELFF
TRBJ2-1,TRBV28,CASSSPTSGSHEQFF
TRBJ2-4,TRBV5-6,CASSFQSGANIQYF
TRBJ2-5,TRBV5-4,CASSLGLELAGEQETQYF
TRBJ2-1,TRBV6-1,CASSRAGSSYNEQFF
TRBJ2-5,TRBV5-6,CASSLQGLARAETQYF
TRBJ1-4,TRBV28,CASRLGPEDEKLFF
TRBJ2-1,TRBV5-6,CASRFRGGNEQFF
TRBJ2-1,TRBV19,CASRLAGTGTNEQFF
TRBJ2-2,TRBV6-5,CASSVGHGGELFF
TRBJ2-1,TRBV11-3,CASSSQRGGNEQFF
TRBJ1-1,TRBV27,CASSFTRVTEAFF
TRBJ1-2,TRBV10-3,CAISESGQAYGYTF
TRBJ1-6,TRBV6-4,CASSDRAYNSPLHF
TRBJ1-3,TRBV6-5,CASSYVGGENTIYF
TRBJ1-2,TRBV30,CAWSVETGTYGYTF
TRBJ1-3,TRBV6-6,CASSYPGERSGNTIYF
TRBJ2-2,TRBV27,CASRLGTGELFF
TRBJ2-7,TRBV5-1,CASSLGQGLRYEQYF
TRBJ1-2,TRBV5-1,CASSFQPGGYTF
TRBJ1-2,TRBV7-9,CASSSLLIDSLHGYTF
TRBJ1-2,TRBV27,CASSSGFRRSEGGYTF
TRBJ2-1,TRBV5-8,CASSFRLNEQFF
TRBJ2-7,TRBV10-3,CAISEGGTPFREQYF
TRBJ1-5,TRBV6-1,CASSESGQGGSNQPQHF
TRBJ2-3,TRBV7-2,CASSSTERTDTQYF
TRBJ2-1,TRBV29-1,CSVGVPGLPRSEQFF
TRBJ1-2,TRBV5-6,CASSRGVDGYTF
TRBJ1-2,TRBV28,CASSPQVAGYTF
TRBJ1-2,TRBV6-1,CASSEYGTTYGYTF
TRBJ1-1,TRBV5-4,CASSRSEGEAFF
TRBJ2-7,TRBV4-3,CASSQDLGGEQYF
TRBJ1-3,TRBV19,CASGIHDPGYTIYF
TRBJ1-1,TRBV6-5,CASSLTGTAFTEAFF
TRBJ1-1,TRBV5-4,CASSPAGLLPTEAFF
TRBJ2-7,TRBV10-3,CAISDGAYEQYF
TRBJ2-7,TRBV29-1,CSVLRQGANYEQYF